The present T cell receptor (beta chain) was sequenced within a study of cytomegalovirus exposure and HLA in healthy donors (dated by TCRdb to 2017 to 2019). About the full investigation: In an earlier analysis of several hundred of the donors, under 300 Gb of sequence data and 100 million or so unique TCR beta sequences from 150 million to 200 million T cells were reported. An early release covering roughly 600 HLA-typed donors comprised about 300 gigabases of sequencing data and roughly 86 million unique TCR sequences. Of the 300 to 450 genotyped donors, roughly 80% fell in the genetic ancestry cluster associated with self-reported Caucasian donors. The study aimed to test whether signatures of past pathogen exposure could be identified by cataloging public T cell receptors. Using immunosequencing, the study profiled T cell repertoires from about 650 subjects and related those repertoires to cytomegalovirus serostatus. Besides the first cohort of roughly 700 subjects, a separate validation cohort made up of around 120 different subjects was used. To predict cytomegalovirus infection status, the study brought together high-throughput TCR immunosequencing, statistical association of individual TCRs with disease status, and machine learning. A later analysis re-examined previously published TCR beta repertoires from over 500 donors and added high-resolution HLA genotyping to investigate patterns of TCR occurrence. The later analysis used no new phenotypic data to find candidate immune exposures, relying instead on TCR beta sequences and their occurrence across donors. To decide whether each TCR beta V gene segment behaved as functional or pseudogenic, an earlier analysis of approximately 600 of the donors relied on high-throughput TCR beta sequencing. Alongside the repertoire data, information on donor age, sex, ethnicity and CMV serostatus was compiled. Genome-wide SNP genotypes for about 60% of the roughly 700 donors were used in a later genetic analysis, which treated that subset as a discovery cohort. All discovery cohort repertoires had been generated on a single sequencing platform. HLA typing covered class I and class II loci at four-digit resolution. Typing coverage differed by locus: A, B, C, DRB1 and DQB1 were typed in roughly 620-640 donors, DQA1 in approximately 520, DPA1 in some 610, and DPB1 in 472. About five DR-DQ haplotypes were handled as single units for association and clustering, since linkage in the cohort was strong. Among 300 to 500 genotyped donors of the cohort, an average of approximately 240,000 unique TCR beta nucleotide sequences was sequenced per donor, of which roughly 17% were non-productive.

Library creation used the immunoSEQ multiplex PCR assay. A mixture of 60 forward primers for TCR Vbeta segments and 13 reverse primers for TCR Jbeta segments was used in the multiplex PCR. Amplification of the CDR3 region of rearranged TCR beta genes was performed with a multiplex PCR assay on genomic DNA. On the Illumina HiSeq System, the amplified TCR beta libraries were sequenced as 87-base-pair reads. Regarding the original processing steps: A later analysis tallied 80 million to 95 million unique TCR beta chains across the 666 repertoires, and around 10 million of those chains were shared by two or more donors. Raw reads were error-corrected and collapsed into unique sequences by a nearest-neighbor algorithm in which closely related sequences were merged to remove PCR and sequencing errors. To assign V, D and J gene segments, CDR3 sequences were aligned to IMGT reference sequences. For a sequence to be retained, a match of at least six nucleotides to both a V gene segment and a J gene segment was required. Rearrangements were classified as productive when the CDR3 lacked stop codons and remained in frame with V and J, and all other rearrangements were classified as non-productive. CDR3 was defined by IMGT convention, running from the second conserved V-encoded cysteine to the conserved J-encoded phenylalanine. The earlier analysis of roughly 590 of the donors excluded any sequence lacking an unambiguous match to a single V gene segment. In an earlier analysis of several hundred of the donors, V segments were called functional above 56.7% productive rearrangements and were called segregating when the between-donor standard deviation exceeded 5%. A statistical classification framework was built to diagnose cytomegalovirus status from the catalog of TCR beta chain sequences. V and J gene assignment, in a later analysis, came from comparing TCR nucleotide sequences with IMGT/GENE-DB human TR gene sequences. In a later analysis, CDR3 sequences and most-parsimonious VDJ recombination scenarios were assigned using the TCRdist pipeline. A later analysis defined each TCR beta chain by its CDR3 amino acid sequence plus V-gene family, and excluded reads lacking a unique V-gene family. To address suspected cross-contamination and a sequencing artifact, a later analysis removed around 600 highly shared, low-generation-probability nucleotide sequences. For each public chain, a later analysis derived a clonal expansion index from normalized ranks of inferred template counts within each repertoire. A later analysis computed generation probabilities with a VDJ recombination model fitted to out-of-frame rearrangements, and checked the results against IGoR. Hypergeometric tests were used in a later analysis to score TCR-TCR, TCR-HLA and TCR-CMV co-occurrence, with a repertoire-size bias correction applied to the TCR pairs. A later analysis estimated false discovery rates by permuting HLA or CMV assignments 20 times. In a later analysis, co-occurring TCRs were grouped with DBSCAN, and TCRdist sequence similarity was added when clustering was performed within HLA-allele-positive subsets. Repertoires with fewer than 30,000 or more than 120,000 public chains, plus five repertoires with anomalous nucleotide sharing, were excluded from co-occurrence clustering. This is the immuneACCESS table as TCRdb keeps it, with only in-frame sequences that have V and J called. A part of the clones is gone; compared with another copy, unresolved V genes explain less than half, and the rest is unexplained. That table is the source of V, J and clone size, and D and trimming were worked out from the DNA. The sample table holds more than 85,000 clones, of which around four fifths were seen once. The ten largest clones represent 2.5% to 3% of the sample.

The cohort comprised 550 to 700 healthy bone marrow donors. At the time of sampling, every cohort member was nominally healthy, though immune exposures that went unrecorded were likely present. The donor tested CMV seronegative and was one of the 352 seronegative cohort members. Each donor provided a peripheral blood sample, and peripheral blood mononuclear cells were used for TCR beta sequencing. Genomic DNA was extracted from the blood cell samples with the Qiagen DNeasy Blood Extraction Kit. General conclusions and limits of the study: A group of highly shared sequence variants was considered likely to be a technical artifact of the sequencing pipeline. For the cohort, immune exposure information was limited to CMV serostatus. A later genetic analysis associated a missense DCLRE1C variant with V-gene and J-gene trimming of TCR beta chains, and an independent cohort replicated the association. Correlated functional status among segregating V segments might reflect linkage disequilibrium, but an unknown experimental factor could not be ruled out. In the study, some 160 TCR beta chains were listed as associated with cytomegalovirus. A later genetic analysis reported fewer N-insertions in productive TCRs among donors in an Asian-associated ancestry cluster than the roughly 650-donor mean. In a later analysis, most CMV-associated TCR beta chains were found to appear HLA-restricted, with HLA associations seemingly driven largely by CMV exposure. Roughly uniform sequencing depth across donors was assumed in presence/absence analyses, although this assumption may not hold. In a later analysis, the rate of TCR association differed among HLA loci, with DRB1 alleles having the most associated TCRs and HLA-C alleles having the fewest. Because HLA typing was missing for some donors at each locus, association tests included only the typed subset. This cohort had only TCR beta chains sequenced, and the lack of alpha or paired-chain data limited which features could be detected. In a later analysis, HLA-associated TCR beta chains were found to be more clonally expanded and to have lower generation probabilities than equally common non-associated chains. A later analysis associated about 17,000 TCR beta sequences with specific HLA alleles at a false discovery rate of 0.05. A further reported finding was that TCR beta sequences accurately predicted the HLA-A and HLA-B alleles for most subjects in the first cohort. Some IMGT-functional V segments, including TRBV6-2 and TRBV6-3, could not be told apart with the 87-base-pair reads, so those segments were excluded. In vitro tests confirmed that a few of the cytomegalovirus-associated TCR beta chains recognize cytomegalovirus antigens. The classifier was reported to diagnose cytomegalovirus status with high specificity and sensitivity in both the original and validation cohorts. Over 15 rarely observed V segments, including chromosome 9 orphons, were excluded from the earlier analysis of several hundred of the donors because counts were too low. According to a later analysis, parvovirus B19, influenza, CMV and Epstein-Barr virus appeared linked to several top co-occurrence clusters. Most TCR sequences were observed very rarely across donors, whereas some public TCRs were present in many individuals. In an earlier analysis of 587 of the donors, most TCR beta V segments were observed in productive rearrangements about 90% or about 30% of the time, broadly matching IMGT annotations. Strong co-occurrence of HLA alleles, especially DR and DQ, made assigning TCR associations to individual alleles difficult. The authors suggested that the approach could potentially be extended to other disease states and immunological phenotypes.

A word on this clone: The target of this receptor is not known. No much larger clone is present one base from it, and per-base qualities are unavailable.

The V and J ends are trimmed by 1 base and 0 bases, leaving 12 bases between them. Sequences MDHEN (CDR1) and SYDVKM (CDR2) are obtained from the germline V gene. The CDR3 starts with the cysteine, ends with the phenylalanine, and has 16 residues. Only the CDR3 region is kept as DNA, spanning 48 bases read in frame from base 1. Sequenced sample: PBMCs. The sequence came from a middle-aged man in good health and CMV-seronegative. The rearranged chain carries TRBV28 and TRBJ1-1, with TRBD1 tentatively as D gene (5 bases match). The CDR3: CASSLFGEGVNTEAFF. The DNA reads TGTGCCAGCAGTTTATTTGGGGAAGGGGTGAACACTGAAGCTTTCTTT.